Below are 8 T cell receptor beta chains sequenced from a single sample in a study of blood T cell repertoires in COVID-19. Data came from immunoSEQ multiplex PCR; TCRdb stores just in-frame clones and leaves some out. The sample records 450,000 or so clones, 80% to 90% being singletons. The sequencing sample was made of peripheral blood. These receptors all come from a young man with COVID-19, enrolled during active disease.

This chain uses TRBV6-4 with TRBJ2-5; 10 bases are shared with TRBD2. Germline V CDR1 and CDR2: MRHNA, SNTAGT. The CDR3 is 14 residues long. J was trimmed by 2 bases and V by 5 bases; bases with no gene match: 2. CDR3 DNA sequence: TGTGCCAGCAGTCAGACTAGCGGGCAAGAGACCCAGTACTTC. Residues: CASSQTSGQETQYF.

V and J are TRBV11-2 and TRBJ2-1; 13 nucleotides agree with TRBD2. V lost 4 bases and J lost 7; bases outside the gene matches: 4. CDR1 SGHAT and CDR2 FQNNGV come from the germline V gene. The CDR3 is made up of 15 amino acids. Here the CDR3 reads CASSWTSGSGNEQFF. The CDR3 region has the DNA TGTGCCAGCAGCTGGACTAGCGGGAGTGGGAATGAGCAGTTCTTC.

This chain joins TRBV7-9 and TRBJ1-6, with 8 bases aligning to TRBD1. Trimming cost V 5 bases and J 10 bases; bases outside gene matches: 7. CDR1 SEHNR and CDR2 FQNEAQ come from the germline V gene (reference sequence). The CDR3 extends over 14 amino acids. The CDR3 spells CASSPQGGGSPLHF. CDR3 DNA: TGTGCCAGCAGCCCACAGGGGGGAGGATCACCCCTCCACTTT.

This chain joins TRBV19 and TRBJ2-7; 8 bases are a match to TRBD1. V trimming: 6 bases; J trimming: 2 bases; junction bases outside the gene matches: 9. The CDR3 sequence is 15 residues long. From germline, CDR1 is LNHDA and CDR2 SQIVND (reference sequence). Here the CDR3 reads CASSRSATGAYEQYF. For the CDR3, the DNA is TGTGCCAGTAGCCGCTCCGCGACAGGGGCCTACGAGCAGTACTTC. Combining the CDR3 with reference TRBV19 and TRBJ2-7 gives the whole variable domain DGGITQSPKYLFRKEGQNVTLSCEQNLNHDAMYWYRQDPGQGLRLIYYSQIVNDFQKGDIAEGYSVSREKKESFPLTVTSAQKNPTAFYLCASSRSATGAYEQYFGPGTRLTVT.

This sequence joins TRBV5-6 and TRBJ2-1; D is perhaps TRBD2 (7 bases). Germline V lookup: CDR1 SGHDT, CDR2 YYEEEE. The CDR3 has 16 amino acids. With 4 bases removed from V and 5 bases from J, the gap between germline ends came to 19 bases. The DNA for the CDR3 is TGTGCCAGCAGCCCTGGTGTGTGGCGGGGGCACAATGAGCAGTTCTTC. It codes for CASSPGVWRGHNEQFF.

V gene TRBV7-3 combines with J gene TRBJ2-1; TRBD2 matches at 11 bases. CDR1 and CDR2 from the germline V gene are SGHTA and FQGTGA. CDR3 length: 16 amino acids. V was pared by 5 bases and J by 5 bases, with 8 bases of the junction left unmatched. CDR3 region: CASSPGGTSGNNEQFF. As DNA, the CDR3 is TGTGCCAGCAGCCCAGGCGGGACTAGCGGTAACAATGAGCAGTTCTTC.

This chain uses TRBV6-5 with TRBJ1-1, with a weak D call TRBD1 (6 bases). The germline CDR1 and CDR2 sequences are MNHEY and SVGAGI. The CDR3 is made up of 14 amino acids. V lost 6 bases and J lost 3, with 14 bases in between. The CDR3 here is CASSLGGFDTEAFF. CDR3 bases: TGTGCCAGCAGCTTAGGGGGTTTTGACACTGAAGCTTTCTTT.

The chain links TRBV19 to TRBJ2-3; 10 bases match TRBD2. Germline values: CDR1 LNHDA, CDR2 SQIVND (reference sequence). The V segment lost 5 bases and the J segment 3 bases; nucleotides outside the gene matches: 5. There are 15 residues in the CDR3. CDR3 bases: TGTGCCAGTAGTCTTCCTAGCGGGAGTACAGATACGCAGTATTTT. Its protein is CASSLPSGSTDTQYF.